This T cell receptor (beta chain) was identified in a study of CD8 T cells in Susac syndrome. RNA in amounts of roughly 0.5 to 1 ug was reverse transcribed with random hexamers. TCRdb called the immunoSEQ multiplex PCR reads again in MiXCR, with one record for every CDR3 protein. This repertoire shows some 150,000 distinct CDR3 sequences, about 95% found once; its top ten account for 0.15%. The sequencing input was CD8+ T cells from PBMCs. The sequence was collected from a human donor with multiple sclerosis.

The CDR3 spells CASSLVYRGYYEQYV. DNA for the CDR3: TGTGCCAGCAGCTTGGTGTATAGGGGCTACTACGAGCAGTACGTC. The chain is built from TRBV5-8 and TRBJ2-7, with a tentative D call TRBD1 (5 bases). Germline loops: CDR1 SGHTS, CDR2 YDEGEE. The CDR3 has 15 amino acids. V lost 0 bases to trimming and J lost 3 bases, with 13 bases between them.